Below are 29 T cell receptor beta chains sequenced from a single sample in a study of shared clonotypes between healthy human individuals. Cells designated naive CD8 were CD45RO-negative and were positively selected for CCR7, with terminally differentiated effector memory CD45RA+ cells excluded. Measured with immunoSEQ multiplex PCR; TCRdb has only the in-frame clones, and not every one. Of about 2 million clones in the sample, roughly 95% were seen once. Sequenced input: naive CD8+ T cells sorted from blood. The receptors were sampled from a man aged 18-30 years in good health.

The chain links TRBV19 to TRBJ2-5; 11 bases are a match to TRBD1. The CDR3 contains 16 residues. The germline gives CDR1 LNHDA, CDR2 SQIVND (reference sequence). Losses at the gene ends were 3 bases for V and 2 bases for J; bases not matched to a gene: 5. The CDR3 spells CASSIGTGGQQETQYF. DNA of the CDR3: TGTGCCAGTAGTATCGGGACAGGGGGTCAGCAAGAGACCCAGTACTTC.

The chain links TRBV19 to TRBJ2-7; 9 bases map to TRBD1. V trimming: 5 bases; J trimming: 4 bases; junction bases outside the gene matches: 6. The CDR3 is 14 amino acids. CDR1 is LNHDA, CDR2 SQIVND, per germline (reference sequence). The CDR3 here is CASSLTGGIYEQYF. DNA for the CDR3: TGTGCCAGTAGTCTCACAGGGGGCATTTACGAGCAGTACTTC.

Remarks on this clone: Additional DNA sequences in this sample encode the identical CDR3. This chain joins TRBV4-1 and TRBJ2-7, with a possible D match to TRBD1 (5 bases). The V end lost 4 bases, the J end lost 2 bases, and 6 bases lay between the germline ends. There are 12 residues in the CDR3. Germline V lookup: CDR1 MGHRA, CDR2 YSYEKL. The CDR3 here is CASSPGPYEQYF. CDR3 DNA: TGCGCCAGCAGCCCAGGGCCCTACGAGCAGTACTTC.

This sequence joins TRBV6-1 and TRBJ2-7, with D maybe TRBD1 (6 bases). CDR3 length: 12 amino acids. V lost 6 bases and J 5 bases, leaving 11 bases between the germline ends. Per germline, CDR1 MNHNS and CDR2 SASEGT. The CDR3, as DNA: TGTGCCAGCAGATACACAGGGCACGAGCAGTACTTC. Translating it yields CASRYTGHEQYF.

The J gene is TRBJ2-5, the V gene TRBV5-4; 7 bases fit TRBD2. Unmatched junction bases numbered 7, after V lost 5 bases and J lost 0 bases. The CDR3 consists of 15 residues. Germline assignment: CDR1 SGHNT and CDR2 YYREEE (reference sequence). This CDR3 reads CASSPWAGDQETQYF. The CDR3 region has the DNA TGTGCCAGCAGTCCGTGGGCGGGGGACCAAGAGACCCAGTACTTC.

Ten or more counts support this clone. CDR3 in amino acids: CASSVFGPPQDYGYTF. CDR3 in DNA: TGTGCCAGCAGTGTCTTCGGGCCTCCCCAAGACTATGGCTACACCTTC. V and J are TRBV6-1 and TRBJ1-2; no clear D gene. The V gene lost 4 bases and the J gene lost 3 bases, with 18 bases spanning the gap. Germline values: CDR1 MNHNS, CDR2 SASEGT. This CDR3 has 16 residues.

DNA for the CDR3: TGCGCCAGCAGCGACGCGGGAGGCTCCTACGAGCAGTACTTC. This gives the protein CASSDAGGSYEQYF. V and J are TRBV5-1 and TRBJ2-7; 8 bases are a match to TRBD2. The trim removed 4 bases at V and 0 bases at J, leaving 3 bases unmatched. This CDR3 spans 14 amino acids. CDR1 is SGHRS and CDR2 is YFSETQ in the germline V gene.

J is TRBJ1-2 and V is TRBV11-2; the D gene is possibly TRBD1 (6 bases). V was trimmed by 6 bases and J by 4 bases, leaving 15 bases between them. Germline V gene sequence: CDR1 SGHAT, CDR2 FQNNGV. This CDR3 spans 14 amino acids. The CDR3 protein is CASSSGAASYGYTF. The CDR3, as DNA: TGTGCCAGCAGTTCAGGGGCGGCGAGCTATGGCTACACCTTC.

The gene calls are TRBV28 and TRBJ2-3, with 10 bases matching TRBD2. Trimming removed 5 bases from V and 0 bases from J; junction bases left unmatched: 8. The germline V gene encodes CDR1 MDHEN and CDR2 SYDVKM. This CDR3 has 17 residues. The CDR3 spells CASSPLASGGSTDTQYF. CDR3 nucleotides: TGTGCCAGCAGTCCCTTGGCTAGCGGGGGTAGCACAGATACGCAGTATTTT.

The chain carries TRBV5-5 and TRBJ1-2, with 7 bases lining up with TRBD1. Germline V gene lookup returns CDR1 SGHKS and CDR2 YYEKEE (reference sequence). The ends lost 4 bases at V and 1 base at J; junction bases unmatched: 4. This CDR3 contains 14 residues. The CDR3 loop reads CASSLQGINYGYTF. As DNA, the CDR3 is TGTGCCAGCAGCCTACAGGGGATTAACTATGGCTACACCTTC.

This clone was observed once. The genes are TRBV13 and TRBJ2-1; TRBD2 aligns across 11 bases. V trimming: 5 bases; J trimming: 7 bases; junction bases outside the gene matches: 10. The germline CDR1 and CDR2 sequences are PRHDT and FYEKMQ (reference sequence). The length of the CDR3 is 16 residues. CDR3 in DNA: TGTGCCAGCAGCCCAATCCTAGCGGGAGGCGGTAATGAGCAGTTCTTC. Protein sequence: CASSPILAGGGNEQFF.

This clone appeared a single time. The V gene is TRBV6-6, the J gene TRBJ2-1; TRBD2 matches 13 bases. This CDR3 contains 16 residues. The J segment lost 6 bases and the V segment lost 5 bases, leaving 7 bases of the junction unmatched. Germline values: CDR1 MNHNY, CDR2 SVGAGI (reference sequence). CDR3 sequence reads: CASSTTSGGAFNEQFF. DNA of the CDR3: TGTGCCAGCAGTACCACTAGCGGGGGGGCCTTCAATGAGCAGTTCTTC.

The chain uses TRBV4-2 and TRBJ2-3; TRBD2 aligns across 12 bases. Germline V gene data show CDR1 as LGHNA and CDR2 as YNFKEQ. CDR3 length: 15 amino acids. The trim removed 5 bases at V and 5 bases at J, leaving 5 bases unmatched. CDR3 protein: CASSLLAGGEDTQYF. In DNA, the CDR3 is TGTGCCAGCAGCTTACTAGCGGGGGGCGAAGATACGCAGTATTTT.

To note about this clone: Other DNA sequences within the sample encode an identical CDR3. This sequence joins TRBV27 and TRBJ2-1, with 13 bases that match TRBD2. The V segment lost 3 bases and the J segment 4 bases; nucleotides outside the gene matches: 0. The CDR3 runs 15 residues. CDR1 MNHEY and CDR2 SMNVEV come from the germline V gene (reference sequence). CDR3 coding DNA: TGTGCCAGCAGTTTGGGACTAGCGGGGTACAATGAGCAGTTCTTC. It codes for CASSLGLAGYNEQFF.

Concerning this clone: This CDR3 is also generated by other DNA sequences in the sample. The V and J genes are TRBV29-1 and TRBJ2-1, with D hard to call. The CDR3 loop spans 14 amino acids. V lost 2 bases, J lost 0 bases, and 8 bases lay in between. Per the germline V gene, CDR1 is SQVTM and CDR2 is ANQGSEA. In DNA, the CDR3 is TGCAGCGTTGAATTGGGCAGCTCCTACAATGAGCAGTTCTTC. Encoded protein: CSVELGSSYNEQFF.

The chain uses TRBV4-3 and TRBJ1-5; D unclear. Trimming pared 0 bases from V and 7 bases from J, leaving 19 bases between. CDR3 size: 17 residues. Germline CDR1 and CDR2: LGHNA and YSLEER. For the CDR3, the DNA is TGCGCCAGCAGCCAAGATACGGATGCGGGCGGTGGACAGCCCCAGCATTTT. Translation: CASSQDTDAGGGQPQHF.

The chain has TRBV4-3 and TRBJ2-5, with a possible D match to TRBD2 (5 bases). Per the germline V gene, CDR1 is LGHNA and CDR2 is YSLEER. The CDR3 is 16 residues long. Trimming stripped 0 bases from V and 6 bases from J, with 17 bases between. CDR3 bases: TGCGCCAGCAGCCAAGACGGAACGGGATACGGAAAGACCCAGTACTTC. Protein product: CASSQDGTGYGKTQYF.

The rearrangement uses TRBV19 and TRBJ1-4; D gene unclear. In germline, CDR1 is LNHDA, CDR2 SQIVND (reference sequence). Deletions cut 6 bases from V and 5 bases from J, with 10 bases between. This CDR3 comprises 13 residues. The DNA of the CDR3 is TGTGCCAGTAGGGACGGAGGAAATGAAAAACTGTTTTTT. This codes for CASRDGGNEKLFF.

V is TRBV10-3 and J is TRBJ2-7; 7 bases line up with TRBD1. Germline V lookup: CDR1 ENHRY, CDR2 SYGVKD. After removal of 3 bases from V and 0 bases from J, the junction contained 17 bases not matched to a gene. The CDR3 spans 19 residues. The CDR3 DNA sequence: TGTGCCATCAGTGATCCCAGTCCCCCCTCCGGGACAGTCTCCTACGAGCAGTACTTC. The encoded protein is CAISDPSPPSGTVSYEQYF.

The chain employs TRBV11-2 and TRBJ2-7; TRBD1 matches at 10 bases. The CDR3 is made up of 15 amino acids. Germline V lookup: CDR1 SGHAT, CDR2 FQNNGV. J lost 3 bases, V lost 3 bases, and 5 bases had no gene match. This CDR3 is CASSFGTGVYYEQYF. In DNA form, the CDR3 reads TGTGCCAGCAGCTTCGGGACAGGGGTTTACTACGAGCAGTACTTC.

V usage is TRBV7-2 and J usage is TRBJ2-7, with D tentatively TRBD1 or TRBD2 (5 bases each). V was clipped by 2 bases and J by 7 bases, with 15 bases between them. Germline V lookup: CDR1 SGHTA, CDR2 FQGNSA. CDR3 length: 14 residues. The CDR3 region has the DNA TGTGCCAGCAGCTTACCCGGGACGGCCAGGGAGCAGTACTTC. This translates into CASSLPGTAREQYF.

This clone was counted between two and nine times. The rearrangement uses TRBV28 and TRBJ1-2; unclear D gene. This CDR3 is 11 amino acids long. V gave up 2 bases and J gave up 7 bases, with 5 bases separating them. Germline lookup yields CDR1 MDHEN and CDR2 SYDVKM. The CDR3 sequence: CASSLVGGYTF. The CDR3 bases are TGTGCCAGCAGTTTAGTGGGTGGCTACACCTTC.

This clone was counted once. J is TRBJ2-7 and V is TRBV19; 8 bases are a match to TRBD1. Germline V CDR1 and CDR2: LNHDA, SQIVND (reference sequence). The CDR3 spans 15 residues. Germline trimming cut 3 bases from V and 3 bases from J; bases unmatched to any gene: 7. This CDR3 is CASSMGSGQGYEQYF. The CDR3, as DNA: TGTGCCAGTAGTATGGGGTCCGGACAGGGCTACGAGCAGTACTTC. The full variable domain, rest sourced from reference TRBV19 and TRBJ2-7, is DGGITQSPKYLFRKEGQNVTLSCEQNLNHDAMYWYRQDPGQGLRLIYYSQIVNDFQKGDIAEGYSVSREKKESFPLTVTSAQKNPTAFYLCASSMGSGQGYEQYFGPGTRLTVT.

In the case of this clone: At one of its ends the junction is not consistent with the germline gene, which may arise from a read error. This chain connects TRBV5-5 to TRBJ1-1; D not resolved. Germline loops: CDR1 SGHKS, CDR2 YYEKEE (reference sequence). This CDR3 has 15 amino acids. The CDR3 reads CASSQVYTENTEAFF. CDR3 in DNA: TGCGCCAGCAGCCAAGTTTACACCGAGAACACTGAAGCTTTCTTT.

In regard to this clone: This sample also contains other DNA sequences that code for the same CDR3. The chain is built from TRBV19 and TRBJ2-2; D is unclear. The CDR3 has 12 amino acids. Germline CDR1 reads LNHDA; CDR2 reads SQIVND (reference sequence). V was clipped by 6 bases and J by 5 bases, with 7 bases between them. CDR3 in amino acids: CASRSGTGELFF. The CDR3 DNA is TGTGCCAGTAGGAGTGGGACCGGGGAGCTGTTTTTT.

The V call is TRBV7-9, the J call TRBJ1-1; no definite D call. Germline CDR1 and CDR2: SEHNR and FQNEAQ (reference sequence). Trimming left V 4 bases short and J 0 bases short, with 9 bases between. This CDR3 comprises 14 residues. CDR3 sequence (DNA): TGTGCCAGCAGCTCACCGGACGTGAACACTGAAGCTTTCTTT. Its protein is CASSSPDVNTEAFF. Supplemented by reference TRBV7-9 and TRBJ1-1, the full variable domain reads DTGVSQNPRHKITKRGQNVTFRCDPISEHNRLYWYRQTLGQGPEFLTYFQNEAQLEKSRLLSDRFSAERPKGSFSTLEIQRTEQGDSAMYLCASSSPDVNTEAFFGQGTRLTVV.

The chain has TRBV5-1 and TRBJ2-1; the match to TRBD1 covers 7 bases. V trimming: 0 bases; J trimming: 3 bases; junction bases outside the gene matches: 12. CDR1 SGHRS and CDR2 YFSETQ come from the germline V gene. The CDR3 loop spans 18 amino acids. As DNA, the CDR3 is TGCGCCAGCAGCTTGGGGTACTTGTGGACAGGTCTCTACAATGAGCAGTTCTTC. Its translation: CASSLGYLWTGLYNEQFF.

The gene calls are TRBV6-6 and TRBJ2-3; possibly TRBD2 for D (5 bases). The CDR3 spans 15 residues. Germline V gene data show CDR1 as MNHNY and CDR2 as SVGAGI (reference sequence). The germline V and J ends were trimmed by 7 bases and 2 bases, with 16 bases remaining between them. Written as DNA, the CDR3 is TGTGCCAGCACCACGGCCGGGATACTCACAGATACGCAGTATTTT. Translating gives CASTTAGILTDTQYF.

The chain recombines TRBV15 with TRBJ1-6, with TRBD1 matching over 10 bases. The germline gives CDR1 LNHNV, CDR2 YYDKDF (reference sequence). The junction had 11 bases not matched to a gene; V was cut back by 1 base and J by 2 bases. The CDR3 spans 20 residues. Here the CDR3 DNA reads TGTGCCACCAGCAGAGGCCGGGACAGGGGTCTTAGTGCCTATAATTCACCCCTCCACTTT. Translating gives CATSRGRDRGLSAYNSPLHF. Filled out from reference TRBV15 and TRBJ1-6, the complete variable domain reads DAMVIQNPRYQVTQFGKPVTLSCSQTLNHNVMYWYQQKSSQAPKLLFHYYDKDFNNEADTPDNFQSRRPNTSFCFLDIRSPGLGDTAMYLCATSRGRDRGLSAYNSPLHFGNGTRLTVT.